Following are 18 T cell receptor beta chains from one sample sequenced in a study of radiation and T cells in renal cell carcinoma. TCRdb keeps only in-frame clones here, not all; method: immunoSEQ multiplex PCR. The sample has over 15,000 clones; approximately 58% are singletons. Documented treatment: treatment-naive control, cytoreductive nephrectomy. Source: tumor tissue, taken from a patient whose treatment was nephrectomy without radiotherapy. All receptors derive from a man in his forties with renal cell carcinoma.

The chain combines TRBV6-5 with TRBJ1-2, with D perhaps TRBD1 (6 bases). This CDR3 comprises 14 residues. V was clipped by 5 bases and J by 4 bases, with 14 bases between them. Germline V gene lookup returns CDR1 MNHEY and CDR2 SVGAGI. In nucleotides, the CDR3 is TGTGCCAGCAGTCCCAGAGGGGGTGCCTATGGCTACACCTTC. It yields the protein CASSPRGGAYGYTF.

This sequence joins TRBV6-5 and TRBJ1-6; no reliable D call. With 2 bases removed from V and 7 bases from J, the gap between germline ends came to 9 bases. The CDR3 consists of 14 residues. Per germline, CDR1 MNHEY and CDR2 SVGAGI. CDR3 protein: CASSYETRNSPLHF. CDR3 sequence (DNA): TGTGCCAGCAGTTACGAGACAAGGAATTCACCCCTCCACTTT.

This clone was recorded once. CDR3 nucleotide sequence: TGTGCCAGCAGTTTATTGGGGGACCCTCACGAGCAGTACTTC. Amino acid sequence: CASSLLGDPHEQYF. The rearrangement links TRBV27 to TRBJ2-7; TRBD1 or TRBD2 may be the D gene (5 bases each). This CDR3 is 14 amino acids long. V dropped 1 base and J dropped 5 bases, with 12 bases sitting between them. Per the germline V gene, CDR1 is MNHEY and CDR2 is SMNVEV (reference sequence).

The sample holds a few counts of this clone. This chain connects TRBV13 to TRBJ1-5; 8 bases are shared with TRBD1. CDR3 size: 17 residues. In germline, CDR1 is PRHDT, CDR2 FYEKMQ (reference sequence). Trimming removed 5 bases from V and 1 base from J; junction bases left unmatched: 10. The CDR3 protein is CASSSTAGGVSNQPQHF. CDR3 nucleotide sequence: TGTGCCAGCAGCAGTACCGCAGGGGGCGTGAGCAATCAGCCCCAGCATTTT.

V is TRBV4-1 and J is TRBJ1-5; TRBD1 agrees at 7 bases. The CDR3 loop spans 17 amino acids. Germline CDR1 reads MGHRA; CDR2 reads YSYEKL. Unmatched junction bases numbered 8, after V lost 1 base and J lost 2 bases. The DNA of the CDR3 is TGCGCCAGCAGCCAAGGTCAGGGGGGTTTGGGCAATCAGCCCCAGCATTTT. Its protein product is CASSQGQGGLGNQPQHF.

This clone was counted a few times. The genes are TRBV9 and TRBJ1-3; 7 bases are a match to TRBD1. The V gene's germline CDR1 is SGDLS and CDR2 YYNGEE. Germline trimming cut 0 bases from V and 3 bases from J; bases unmatched to any gene: 15. There are 19 residues in the CDR3. The CDR3, as DNA: TGTGCCAGCAGCGTAGCGGGAGATAACAGGGGAGGACGTGGAAACACCATATATTTT. It codes for CASSVAGDNRGGRGNTIYF.

With respect to this clone: At one of its ends the junction is not consistent with the germline gene, which may arise from a read error. The rearrangement uses TRBV4-1 and TRBJ2-7; 8 bases line up with TRBD2. The germline gives CDR1 MGHRA, CDR2 YSYEKL. This CDR3 region has 18 residues. The CDR3 here is CASSQGSTGGVVSYEQYF. CDR3 bases: TGCGCCAGCAGTCAAGGCAGCACGGGGGGGGTGGTCTCCTACGAGCAGTACTTC.

The CDR3 DNA is TGTGCCAGCAGCAGGGAGGACAGGCCAAGATCCAATAGCAATCAGCCCCAGCATTTT. The encoded protein is CASSREDRPRSNSNQPQHF. V gene TRBV21-1 combines with J gene TRBJ1-5; TRBD1 reflects the table's D call only, with no check against the DNA. TRBV21-1 is shown as a pseudogene. There are 19 residues in the CDR3.

CDR3 sequence: CASSYTGSGANVLTF. The CDR3 DNA sequence: TGTGCCAGCAGCTACACGGGGTCTGGGGCCAACGTCCTGACTTTC. This rearrangement joins TRBV7-3 to TRBJ2-6; possible D gene TRBD2, 5 bases. CDR3 length: 15 residues. V was shortened by 4 bases and J by 1 base, with 8 bases between the two germline ends. In germline, CDR1 is SGHTA, CDR2 FQGTGA.

The chain combines TRBV18 with TRBJ1-1, with D possibly being TRBD1 (5 bases). The CDR3 loop spans 14 amino acids. Trimming cost V 6 bases and J 4 bases, with 15 bases left between them. In germline, CDR1 is KGHSH, CDR2 LQKENI. CDR3 in amino acids: CASSERGMGTEAFF. In DNA form, the CDR3 reads TGTGCCAGCTCCGAGAGGGGTATGGGCACTGAAGCTTTCTTT.

The chain uses TRBV4-1 and TRBJ2-7, with TRBD1 matching 7 bases. CDR3 length equals 15 residues. Unmatched junction bases numbered 9, after V lost 3 bases and J lost 4 bases. The germline gives CDR1 MGHRA, CDR2 YSYEKL. CDR3 sequence reads: CASSQAGTATYEQYF. CDR3 nucleotide sequence: TGCGCCAGCAGCCAGGCCGGGACAGCAACTTACGAGCAGTACTTC.

The sample holds a few counts of this clone. The chain links TRBV7-4 to TRBJ1-5; D possibly corresponds to TRBD1 (5 bases). The V gene lost 6 bases and the J gene lost 5 bases, with 17 bases spanning the gap. Germline V gives CDR1 SGHVT, CDR2 SQSDAQ. The CDR3 length is 15 residues. CDR3 sequence (DNA): TGTGCCAGCAGTCAACGGAGCCTGGGGGATCAGCCCCAGCATTTT. It is translated as CASSQRSLGDQPQHF.

The chain links TRBV5-1 to TRBJ1-1, with 10 nucleotides matching TRBD1. CDR1 is SGHRS and CDR2 is YFSETQ in the germline V gene. The CDR3 extends over 18 amino acids. The J segment lost 3 bases and the V segment lost 4 bases, leaving 15 bases of the junction unmatched. CDR3 sequence reads: CASSPALTGGFMDTEAFF. The CDR3 coding sequence is TGCGCCAGCAGCCCGGCTTTGACAGGGGGCTTCATGGACACTGAAGCTTTCTTT.

This rearrangement joins TRBV5-4 to TRBJ1-6; 7 bases map to TRBD1. The trim removed 3 bases at V and 10 bases at J, leaving 10 bases unmatched. Germline V gene data show CDR1 as SGHNT and CDR2 as YYREEE (reference sequence). The CDR3 runs to 15 residues. The CDR3 region has the DNA TGTGCCAGCAGCTCACAACAGGGGAGAGGGTCACCCCTCCACTTT. Translating gives CASSSQQGRGSPLHF.

The rearrangement links TRBV4-3 to TRBJ2-6, with 8 bases matching TRBD1. This CDR3 comprises 18 residues. V was clipped by 1 base and J by 0 bases; unmatched bases: 5. In germline, CDR1 is LGHNA, CDR2 YSLEER. This CDR3 is CASSQALTGASGANVLTF. The CDR3 region has the DNA TGCGCCAGCAGCCAAGCCTTGACAGGGGCCTCTGGGGCCAACGTCCTGACTTTC.

This clone appeared a few times. The chain recombines TRBV7-2 with TRBJ2-7; either TRBD1 or TRBD2 may supply D (5 bases each). Germline-derived CDR1 and CDR2 are SGHTA and FQGNSA. This CDR3 has 14 amino acids. Trimming took 3 bases from V and 4 from J, leaving 13 bases between them. The CDR3 region is CASSFGTVGYEQYF. The CDR3 DNA sequence: TGTGCCAGCAGCTTTGGGACCGTGGGATACGAGCAGTACTTC.

The chain combines TRBV2 with TRBJ2-5; TRBD1 aligns across 8 bases. The CDR3 extends over 14 amino acids. Germline V CDR1 and CDR2: SNHLY, FYNNEI. The ends lost 6 bases at V and 4 bases at J; junction bases unmatched: 7. CDR3 sequence reads: CASRPGQASETQYF. CDR3 nucleotides: TGTGCCAGCAGACCGGGACAGGCGTCAGAGACCCAGTACTTC.

This chain joins TRBV18 and TRBJ2-1, with TRBD1 matching 9 bases. The ends lost 3 bases at V and 3 bases at J; junction bases unmatched: 9. This CDR3 is 17 amino acids long. CDR1 KGHSH and CDR2 LQKENI come from the germline V gene. As DNA, the CDR3 is TGTGCCAGCTCACCGGAACAGGGGGCGCACCTCTACAATGAGCAGTTCTTC. It specifies CASSPEQGAHLYNEQFF.